Shown below are 10 T cell receptor beta chains from a single sample sequenced in a study of blood T cell repertoires in COVID-19. Assay: immunoSEQ multiplex PCR; the TCRdb copy retains only in-frame clones and omits some. The data hold about 260,000 clones, with approximately 86% observed a single time. Sequenced sample: peripheral blood. The receptors shown here come from a man in his thirties or forties with active or convalescent COVID-19.

V is TRBV19 and J is TRBJ1-6, with 9 nucleotides matching TRBD1. CDR1 is LNHDA, CDR2 SQIVND, per germline (reference sequence). V was pared by 9 bases and J by 5 bases, with 2 bases of the junction left unmatched. This CDR3 is built from 13 residues. CDR3 in DNA: TGTGCCAGCCGGGACAGGGATAATTCACCCCTCCACTTT. It specifies CASRDRDNSPLHF.

This chain uses TRBV6-2 or TRBV6-3 with TRBJ1-2; TRBD1 aligns across 9 bases. The CDR3 consists of 15 residues. With V trimmed by 6 bases and J by 8 bases, 13 bases remained unmatched. The germline gives CDR1 MNHEY, CDR2 SVGEGT. The CDR3 bases are TGTGCCAGCAGCGCGACGGGTGGGGACAGGGACGGCTACACCTTC. It encodes CASSATGGDRDGYTF.

The J gene is TRBJ1-5, the V gene TRBV6-7; D is possibly TRBD1 (6 bases). TRBV6-7 is designated an ORF whose function remains uncertain. CDR3 size: 19 residues. V was pared by 0 bases and J by 1 base, with 19 bases between. The CDR3 reads CASSYSAQQGGKSNQPQHF. CDR3 sequence (DNA): TGTGCCAGCAGTTACTCTGCCCAACAGGGTGGGAAAAGCAATCAGCCCCAGCATTTT.

The sample holds one count of this clone. V is TRBV16 and J is TRBJ2-7, with D possibly TRBD2 on 5 matching bases. The germline gives CDR1 KGHSY, CDR2 FQNENV. This CDR3 region has 14 residues. V was pared by 4 bases and J by 3 bases, with 13 bases between. Written as DNA, the CDR3 is TGTGCCAGCAGCCCTAGCCGGCAGAACTACGAGCAGTACTTC. It codes for CASSPSRQNYEQYF.

This chain uses TRBV6-6 with TRBJ1-2; the D gene is possibly TRBD1 (6 bases). The CDR3 is 14 amino acids. Germline assignment: CDR1 MNHNY and CDR2 SVGAGI (reference sequence). V was cut by 4 bases and J by 6 bases, with 15 bases left in between. The CDR3 sequence is CASSSPETGHGYTF. CDR3 DNA: TGTGCCAGCAGTTCCCCGGAGACAGGTCATGGCTACACCTTC.

The rearrangement joins TRBV20-1 to TRBJ1-1; TRBD1 might be the D (6 bases). Germline V CDR1 and CDR2: DFQATT, SNEGSKA (reference sequence). The CDR3 loop spans 11 amino acids. V gave up 6 bases and J gave up 6 bases, with 11 bases separating them. CDR3 sequence (DNA): TGCAGTGCCACAGGGCCGGCTGAAGCTTTCTTT. This codes for CSATGPAEAFF.

The chain joins TRBV9 to TRBJ2-7, with a possible D match to TRBD1 (6 bases). Trimming removed 3 bases from V and 1 base from J, with 11 bases in between. The CDR3 is made up of 14 amino acids. The germline V gene has CDR1 SGDLS and CDR2 YYNGEE. The CDR3 DNA reads as TGTGCCAGCAGCGCCGGACAGATTTCCTACGAGCAGTACTTC. Amino acids: CASSAGQISYEQYF.

This chain uses TRBV18 with TRBJ1-1, with 7 nucleotides matching TRBD1. The germline V gene has CDR1 KGHSH and CDR2 LQKENI. The CDR3 is 15 amino acids. J lost 0 bases, V lost 3 bases, and 4 bases had no gene match. The CDR3 DNA is TGTGCCAGCTCACCGTCCGGGACAGTGAACACTGAAGCTTTCTTT. It codes for CASSPSGTVNTEAFF.

The chain joins TRBV19 to TRBJ1-3; TRBD1 aligns across 7 bases. CDR1 is LNHDA and CDR2 is SQIVND in the germline V gene (reference sequence). This CDR3 is 20 amino acids long. The V gene end was trimmed by 4 bases and the J gene end by 0 bases; junction bases not matched to a gene: 18. The CDR3 region has the DNA TGTGCCAGTAGTAGTCCTCGGGACAGAGTCGTGACATTCTCTGGAAACACCATATATTTT. As protein: CASSSPRDRVVTFSGNTIYF.

The V call is TRBV5-6, the J call TRBJ1-1, with D possibly TRBD1 on 5 matching bases. Trimming stripped 2 bases from V and 7 bases from J, with 21 bases between. CDR1 is SGHDT, CDR2 YYEEEE, per germline. This CDR3 is built from 16 residues. The CDR3 sequence is CASSFYSGGFPREAFF. The CDR3 DNA follows: TGTGCCAGCAGCTTTTACTCCGGGGGTTTCCCTCGTGAAGCTTTCTTT.